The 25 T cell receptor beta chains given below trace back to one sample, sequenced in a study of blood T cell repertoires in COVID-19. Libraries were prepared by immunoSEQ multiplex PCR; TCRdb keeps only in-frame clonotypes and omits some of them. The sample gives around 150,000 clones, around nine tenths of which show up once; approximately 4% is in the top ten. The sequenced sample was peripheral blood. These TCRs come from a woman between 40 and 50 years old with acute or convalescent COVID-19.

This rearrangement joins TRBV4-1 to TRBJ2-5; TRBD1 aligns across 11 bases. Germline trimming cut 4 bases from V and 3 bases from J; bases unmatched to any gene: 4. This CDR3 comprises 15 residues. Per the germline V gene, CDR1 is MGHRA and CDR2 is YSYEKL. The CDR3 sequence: CASSPRTGGEETQYF. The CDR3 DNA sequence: TGCGCCAGCAGCCCCCGGACAGGGGGCGAAGAGACCCAGTACTTC.

This chain's CDR3 is CASSSSGGKETQYF. CDR3 in DNA: TGTGCCAGCAGCTCTAGCGGGGGGAAAGAGACCCAGTACTTC. V gene TRBV7-9 combines with J gene TRBJ2-5, with TRBD2 identical over 11 bases. CDR1 and CDR2 (germline): SEHNR, FQNEAQ (reference sequence). Unmatched junction bases numbered 1, after V lost 4 bases and J lost 3 bases. CDR3 length: 14 amino acids.

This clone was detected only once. CDR3 nucleotides: TGCGCCAGCAGACCCGGGTCCGCGAACACCGGGGAGCTGTTTTTT. Encoded protein: CASRPGSANTGELFF. The chain recombines TRBV5-1 with TRBJ2-2; D unresolved. The CDR3 runs to 15 residues. Germline V gene data show CDR1 as SGHRS and CDR2 as YFSETQ. Trimming stripped 5 bases from V and 0 bases from J, with 11 bases between.

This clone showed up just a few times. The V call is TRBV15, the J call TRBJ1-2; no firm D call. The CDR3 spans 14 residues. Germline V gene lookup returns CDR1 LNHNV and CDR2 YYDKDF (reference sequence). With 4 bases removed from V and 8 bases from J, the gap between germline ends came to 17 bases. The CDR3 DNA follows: TGTGCCACCAGCACCCCGACACGTTCGAAAGGCTACACCTTC. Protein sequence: CATSTPTRSKGYTF.

The CDR3 sequence: CASSPSGSPQWEQYF. The CDR3, as DNA: TGTGCCAGCTCACCGAGCGGGAGTCCACAGTGGGAGCAGTACTTC. The chain couples TRBV18 to TRBJ2-7, with 8 bases lining up with TRBD2. Germline CDR1 and CDR2: KGHSH and LQKENI. Trimming at V came to 3 bases and at J to 7 bases, leaving 11 bases not matched to a gene. This CDR3 has 15 amino acids.

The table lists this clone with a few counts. CDR3 DNA sequence: TGTGCCAGCAGCTTAAGCTGGCAAGAGACCCAGTACTTC. Its translation is CASSLSWQETQYF. This chain joins TRBV7-9 and TRBJ2-5; D unclear. Looked up from germline, CDR1 is SEHNR and CDR2 is FQNEAQ (reference sequence). Trimming took off 2 bases at V and 2 bases at J, with 6 bases between the two ends. The CDR3 runs to 13 residues.

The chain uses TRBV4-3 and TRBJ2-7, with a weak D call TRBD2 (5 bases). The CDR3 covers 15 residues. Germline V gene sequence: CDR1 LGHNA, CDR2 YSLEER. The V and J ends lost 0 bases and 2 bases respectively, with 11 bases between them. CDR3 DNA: TGCGCCAGCAGCCAAGATTTGGGAGCGGCCTACGAGCAGTACTTC. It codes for CASSQDLGAAYEQYF.

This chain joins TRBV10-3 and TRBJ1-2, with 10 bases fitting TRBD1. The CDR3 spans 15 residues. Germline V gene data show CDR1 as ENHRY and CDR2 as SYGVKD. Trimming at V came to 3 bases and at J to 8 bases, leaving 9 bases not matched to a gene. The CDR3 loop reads CAISEDRGHGKGYTF. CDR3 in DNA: TGTGCCATCAGTGAAGACAGGGGGCACGGAAAAGGCTACACCTTC.

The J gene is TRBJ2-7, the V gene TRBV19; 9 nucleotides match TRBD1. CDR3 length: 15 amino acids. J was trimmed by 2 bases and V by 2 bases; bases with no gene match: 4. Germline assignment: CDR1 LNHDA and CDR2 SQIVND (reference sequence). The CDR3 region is CASSITGGSPYEQYF. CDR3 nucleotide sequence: TGTGCCAGTAGTATAACAGGGGGCTCTCCCTACGAGCAGTACTTC. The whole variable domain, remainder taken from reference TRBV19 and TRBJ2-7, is DGGITQSPKYLFRKEGQNVTLSCEQNLNHDAMYWYRQDPGQGLRLIYYSQIVNDFQKGDIAEGYSVSREKKESFPLTVTSAQKNPTAFYLCASSITGGSPYEQYFGPGTRLTVT.

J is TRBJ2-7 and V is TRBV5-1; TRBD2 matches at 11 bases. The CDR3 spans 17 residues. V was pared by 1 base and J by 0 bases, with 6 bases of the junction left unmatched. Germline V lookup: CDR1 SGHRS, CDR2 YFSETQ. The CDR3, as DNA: TGCGCCAGCAGCTTGACTAGCGGGAGTCTTAGCTCCTACGAGCAGTACTTC. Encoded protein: CASSLTSGSLSSYEQYF.

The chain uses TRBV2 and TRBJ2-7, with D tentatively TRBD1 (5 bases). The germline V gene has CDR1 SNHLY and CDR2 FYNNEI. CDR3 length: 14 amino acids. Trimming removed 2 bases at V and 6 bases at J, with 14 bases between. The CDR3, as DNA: TGTGCCAGCAGTGAAAGGGCAGGGAAGGGCGAGCAGTACTTC. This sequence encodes CASSERAGKGEQYF.

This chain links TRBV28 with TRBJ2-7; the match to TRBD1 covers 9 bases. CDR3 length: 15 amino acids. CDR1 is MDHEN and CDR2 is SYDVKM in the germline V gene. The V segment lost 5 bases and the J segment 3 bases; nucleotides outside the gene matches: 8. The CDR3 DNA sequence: TGTGCCAGCAGTACACCGGGACAGGGACTCTACGAGCAGTACTTC. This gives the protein CASSTPGQGLYEQYF.

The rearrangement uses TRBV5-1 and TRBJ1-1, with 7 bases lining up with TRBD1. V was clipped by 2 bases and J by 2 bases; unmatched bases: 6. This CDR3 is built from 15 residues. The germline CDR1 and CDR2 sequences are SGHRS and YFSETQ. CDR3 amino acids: CASSFLTGLNTEAFF. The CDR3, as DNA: TGCGCCAGCAGCTTCCTGACAGGGCTAAACACTGAAGCTTTCTTT. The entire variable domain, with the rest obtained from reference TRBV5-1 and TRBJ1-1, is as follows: KAGVTQTPRYLIKTRGQQVTLSCSPISGHRSVSWYQQTPGQGLQFLFEYFSETQRNKGNFPGRFSGRQFSNSRSEMNVSTLELGDSALYLCASSFLTGLNTEAFFGQGTRLTVV.

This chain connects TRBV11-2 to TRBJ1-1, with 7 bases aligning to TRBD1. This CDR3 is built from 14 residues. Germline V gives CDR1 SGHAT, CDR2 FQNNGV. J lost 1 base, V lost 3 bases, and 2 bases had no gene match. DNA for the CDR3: TGTGCCAGCAGCTTTAGGGGGCGGAACACTGAAGCTTTCTTT. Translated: CASSFRGRNTEAFF.

The CDR3 here is CATSRDPGLAGGREQFF. The CDR3 DNA reads as TGTGCCACCAGCAGAGACCCCGGGCTAGCGGGAGGTCGTGAGCAGTTCTTC. The chain is built from TRBV15 and TRBJ2-1; 11 bases match TRBD2. J was trimmed by 9 bases and V by 0 bases; bases with no gene match: 10. The CDR3 covers 17 residues. Germline loops: CDR1 LNHNV, CDR2 YYDKDF (reference sequence).

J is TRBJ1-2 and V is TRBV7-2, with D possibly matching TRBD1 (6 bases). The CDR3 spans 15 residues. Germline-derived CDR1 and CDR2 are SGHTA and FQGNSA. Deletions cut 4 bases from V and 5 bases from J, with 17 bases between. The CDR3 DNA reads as TGTGCCAGCAGCTCCCCCGGGGGGGGCCAATATGGCTACACCTTC. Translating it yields CASSSPGGGQYGYTF.

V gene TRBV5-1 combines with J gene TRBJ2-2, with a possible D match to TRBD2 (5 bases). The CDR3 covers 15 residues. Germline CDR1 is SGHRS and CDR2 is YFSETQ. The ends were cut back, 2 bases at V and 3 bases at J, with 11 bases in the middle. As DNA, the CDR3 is TGCGCCAGCAGCTTATGGCTAGCTGACACCGGGGAGCTGTTTTTT. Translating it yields CASSLWLADTGELFF.

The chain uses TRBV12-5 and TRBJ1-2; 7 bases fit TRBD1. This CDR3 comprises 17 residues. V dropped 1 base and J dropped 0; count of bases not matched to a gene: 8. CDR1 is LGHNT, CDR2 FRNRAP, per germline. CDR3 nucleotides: TGTGCTAGTGGTTTGGGGGGACAGCTCGCCCCTAACTATGGCTACACCTTC. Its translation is CASGLGGQLAPNYGYTF.

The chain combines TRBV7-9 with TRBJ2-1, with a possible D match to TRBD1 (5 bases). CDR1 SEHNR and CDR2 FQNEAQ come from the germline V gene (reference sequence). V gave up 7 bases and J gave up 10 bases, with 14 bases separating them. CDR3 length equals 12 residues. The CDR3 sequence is CASTYLAGEQFF. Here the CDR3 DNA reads TGTGCCAGCACTTACTTAGCAGGGGAGCAGTTCTTC.

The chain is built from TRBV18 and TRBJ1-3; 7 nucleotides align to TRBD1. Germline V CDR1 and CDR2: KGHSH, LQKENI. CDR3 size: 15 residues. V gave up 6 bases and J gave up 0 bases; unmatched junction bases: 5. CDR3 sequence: CASSPDRASGNTIYF. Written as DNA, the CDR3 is TGTGCCAGCTCTCCCGACAGGGCCTCTGGAAACACCATATATTTT. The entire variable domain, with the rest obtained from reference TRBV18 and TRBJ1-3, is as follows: NAGVMQNPRHLVRRRGQEARLRCSPMKGHSHVYWYRQLPEEGLKFMVYLQKENIIDESGMPKERFSAEFPKEGPSILRIQQVVRGDSAAYFCASSPDRASGNTIYFGEGSWLTVV.

CDR3 amino acids: CASSLLGAAYEQYF. CDR3 nucleotide sequence: TGTGCCAGCAGCTTATTGGGGGCTGCCTACGAGCAGTACTTC. The chain carries TRBV7-9 and TRBJ2-7; possibly TRBD1 for D (6 bases). Germline CDR1 and CDR2: SEHNR and FQNEAQ (reference sequence). The CDR3 loop spans 14 amino acids. V was cut by 2 bases and J by 2 bases, with 10 bases left in between.

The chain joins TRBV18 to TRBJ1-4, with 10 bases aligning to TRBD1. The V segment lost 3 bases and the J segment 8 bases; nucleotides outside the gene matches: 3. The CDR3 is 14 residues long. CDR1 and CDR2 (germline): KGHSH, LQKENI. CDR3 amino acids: CASSPWTGGEKLFF. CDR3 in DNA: TGTGCCAGCTCACCCTGGACAGGGGGAGAAAAACTGTTTTTT.

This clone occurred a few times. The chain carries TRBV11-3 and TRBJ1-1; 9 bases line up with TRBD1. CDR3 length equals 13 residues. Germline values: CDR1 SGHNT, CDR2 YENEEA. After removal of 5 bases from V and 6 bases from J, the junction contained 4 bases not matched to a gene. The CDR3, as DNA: TGTGCCAGCAGCGAACAGGGGGCGGCTGAAGCTTTCTTT. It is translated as CASSEQGAAEAFF.

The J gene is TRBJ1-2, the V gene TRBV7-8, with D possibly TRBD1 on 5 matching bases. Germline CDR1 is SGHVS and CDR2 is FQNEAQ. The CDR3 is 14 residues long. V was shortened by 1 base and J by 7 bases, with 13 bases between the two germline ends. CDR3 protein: CASSLGGGRGGYTF. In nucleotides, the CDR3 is TGTGCCAGCAGCTTAGGGGGCGGGAGGGGTGGCTACACCTTC.

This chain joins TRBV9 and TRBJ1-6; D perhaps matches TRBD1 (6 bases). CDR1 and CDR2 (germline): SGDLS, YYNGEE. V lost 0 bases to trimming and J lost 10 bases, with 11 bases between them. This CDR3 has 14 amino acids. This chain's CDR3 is CASSVEQGDSPLHF. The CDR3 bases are TGTGCCAGCAGCGTAGAACAGGGAGACTCACCCCTCCACTTT.